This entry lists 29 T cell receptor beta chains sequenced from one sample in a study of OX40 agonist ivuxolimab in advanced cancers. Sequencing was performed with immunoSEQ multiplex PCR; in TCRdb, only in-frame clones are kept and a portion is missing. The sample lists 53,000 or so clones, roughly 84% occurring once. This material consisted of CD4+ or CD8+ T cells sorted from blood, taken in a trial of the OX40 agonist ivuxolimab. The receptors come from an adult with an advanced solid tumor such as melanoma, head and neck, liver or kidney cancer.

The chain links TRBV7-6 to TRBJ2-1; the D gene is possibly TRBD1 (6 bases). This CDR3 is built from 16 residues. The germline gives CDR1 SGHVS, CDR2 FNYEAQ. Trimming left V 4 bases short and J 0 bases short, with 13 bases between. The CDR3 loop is CASSSQGPSSYNEQFF. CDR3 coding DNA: TGTGCCAGCAGCTCCCAGGGGCCAAGCTCCTACAATGAGCAGTTCTTC. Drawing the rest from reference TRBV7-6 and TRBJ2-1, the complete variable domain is GAGVSQSPRYKVTKRGQDVALRCDPISGHVSLYWYRQALGQGPEFLTYFNYEAQQDKSGLPNDRFSAERPEGSISTLTIQRTEQRDSAMYRCASSSQGPSSYNEQFFGPGTRLTVL.

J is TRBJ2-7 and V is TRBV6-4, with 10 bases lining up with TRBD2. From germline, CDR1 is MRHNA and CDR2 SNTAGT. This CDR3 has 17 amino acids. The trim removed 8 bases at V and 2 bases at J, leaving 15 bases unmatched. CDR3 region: CASGGRPSGSKPYEQYF. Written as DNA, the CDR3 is TGTGCCAGCGGGGGGAGGCCTAGCGGGAGCAAACCCTACGAGCAGTACTTC.

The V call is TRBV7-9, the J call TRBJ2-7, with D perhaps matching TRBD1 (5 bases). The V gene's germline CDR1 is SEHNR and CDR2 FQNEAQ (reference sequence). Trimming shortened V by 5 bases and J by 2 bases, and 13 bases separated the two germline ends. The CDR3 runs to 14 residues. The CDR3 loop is CASSPKGPPYEQYF. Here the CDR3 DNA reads TGTGCCAGCAGCCCCAAGGGGCCCCCCTACGAGCAGTACTTC.

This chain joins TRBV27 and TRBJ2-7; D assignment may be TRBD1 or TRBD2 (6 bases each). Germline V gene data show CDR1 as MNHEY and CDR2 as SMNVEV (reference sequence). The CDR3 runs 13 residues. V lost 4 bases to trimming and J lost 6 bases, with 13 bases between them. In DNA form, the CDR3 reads TGTGCCAGCAGTTCGGAAGGGGGGATCGAGCAGTACTTC. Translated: CASSSEGGIEQYF.

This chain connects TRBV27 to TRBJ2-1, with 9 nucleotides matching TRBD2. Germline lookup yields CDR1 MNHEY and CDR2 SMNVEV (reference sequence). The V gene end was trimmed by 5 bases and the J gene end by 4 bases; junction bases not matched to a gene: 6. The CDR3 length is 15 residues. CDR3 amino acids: CASSATSGIYNEQFF. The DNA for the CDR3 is TGTGCCAGCAGTGCGACTAGCGGTATTTACAATGAGCAGTTCTTC.

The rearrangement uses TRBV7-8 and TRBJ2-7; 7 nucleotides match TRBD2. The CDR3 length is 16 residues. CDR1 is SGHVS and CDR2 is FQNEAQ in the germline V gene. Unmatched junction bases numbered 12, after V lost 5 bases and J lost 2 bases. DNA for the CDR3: TGTGCCAGCAGCAAGCTAGGACTAGAAAATACCTACGAGCAGTACTTC. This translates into CASSKLGLENTYEQYF.

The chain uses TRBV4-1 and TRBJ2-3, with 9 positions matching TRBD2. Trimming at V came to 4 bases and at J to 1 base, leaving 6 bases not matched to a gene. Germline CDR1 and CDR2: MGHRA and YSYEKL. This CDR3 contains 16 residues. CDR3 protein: CASSRAPSGGTDTQYF. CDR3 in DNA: TGCGCCAGCAGCCGAGCCCCTAGCGGGGGCACAGATACGCAGTATTTT.

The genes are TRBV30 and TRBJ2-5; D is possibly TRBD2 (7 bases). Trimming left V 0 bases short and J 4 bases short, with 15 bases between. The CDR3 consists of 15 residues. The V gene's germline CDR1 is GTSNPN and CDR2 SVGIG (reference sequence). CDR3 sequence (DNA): TGTGCCTGGAGTGTAGATGGTAGGGGGGGAGAGACCCAGTACTTC. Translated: CAWSVDGRGGETQYF.

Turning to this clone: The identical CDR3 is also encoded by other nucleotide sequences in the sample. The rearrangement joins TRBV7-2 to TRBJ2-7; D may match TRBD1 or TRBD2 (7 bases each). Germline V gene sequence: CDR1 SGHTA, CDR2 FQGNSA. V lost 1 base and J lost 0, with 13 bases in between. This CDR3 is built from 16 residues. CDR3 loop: CASSLEGASGSYEQYF. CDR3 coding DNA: TGTGCCAGCAGCTTAGAGGGGGCTAGCGGCTCCTACGAGCAGTACTTC.

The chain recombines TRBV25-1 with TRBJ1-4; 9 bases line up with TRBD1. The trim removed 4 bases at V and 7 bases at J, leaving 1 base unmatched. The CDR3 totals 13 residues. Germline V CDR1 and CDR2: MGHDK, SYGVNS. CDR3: CASSGQGGEKLFF. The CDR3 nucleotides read TGTGCCAGCAGTGGACAGGGGGGTGAAAAACTGTTTTTT.

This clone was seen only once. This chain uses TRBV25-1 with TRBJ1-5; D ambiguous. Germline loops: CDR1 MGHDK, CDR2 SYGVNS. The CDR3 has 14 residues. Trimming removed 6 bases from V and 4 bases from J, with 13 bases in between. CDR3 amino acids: CASSPAQNNQPQHF. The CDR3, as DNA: TGTGCCAGCAGCCCCGCGCAAAATAATCAGCCCCAGCATTTT.

CDR3 sequence: CASSRRSQETQYF. The CDR3 DNA reads as TGTGCCAGCAGTAGGCGATCTCAAGAGACCCAGTACTTC. The gene calls are TRBV27 and TRBJ2-5; unclear D gene. With 5 bases removed from V and 2 bases from J, the gap between germline ends came to 9 bases. Per the germline V gene, CDR1 is MNHEY and CDR2 is SMNVEV (reference sequence). CDR3 length: 13 residues.

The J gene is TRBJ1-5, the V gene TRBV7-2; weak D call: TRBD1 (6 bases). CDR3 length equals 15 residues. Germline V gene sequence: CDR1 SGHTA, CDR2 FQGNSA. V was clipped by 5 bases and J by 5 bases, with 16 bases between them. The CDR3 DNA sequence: TGTGCCAGCAGCCTGAGCTGGGGGGGCGATCAGCCCCAGCATTTT. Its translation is CASSLSWGGDQPQHF.

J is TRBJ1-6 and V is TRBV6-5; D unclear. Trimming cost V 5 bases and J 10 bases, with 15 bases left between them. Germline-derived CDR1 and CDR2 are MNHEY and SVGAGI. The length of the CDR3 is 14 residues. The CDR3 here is CASSPRVGGSPLHF. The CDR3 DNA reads TGTGCCAGCAGTCCCCGGGTCGGCGGGTCACCCCTCCACTTT.

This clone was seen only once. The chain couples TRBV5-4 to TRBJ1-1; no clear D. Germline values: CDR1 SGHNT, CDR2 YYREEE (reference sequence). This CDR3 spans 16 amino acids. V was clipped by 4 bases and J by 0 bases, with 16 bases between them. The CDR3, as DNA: TGTGCCAGCAGCCAAGAACCCAGCGGGATGAACACTGAAGCTTTCTTT. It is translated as CASSQEPSGMNTEAFF.

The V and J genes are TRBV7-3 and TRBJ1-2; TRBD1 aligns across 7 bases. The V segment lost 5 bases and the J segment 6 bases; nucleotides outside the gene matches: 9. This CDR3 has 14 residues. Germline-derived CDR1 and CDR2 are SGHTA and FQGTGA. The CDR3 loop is CASSPGTDNDGYTF. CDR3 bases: TGTGCCAGCAGCCCTGGGACAGACAACGATGGCTACACCTTC.

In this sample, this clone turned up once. The CDR3 region has the DNA TGTGCCAGCAGCCCTAATGCAGGGGGAGATACGCAGTATTTT. The encoded protein is CASSPNAGGDTQYF. The chain couples TRBV11-3 to TRBJ2-3, with TRBD1 matching over 7 bases. V shed 5 bases and J 5 bases; nucleotides not matched to a gene: 7. The V gene's germline CDR1 is SGHNT and CDR2 YENEEA. The CDR3 has 14 residues.

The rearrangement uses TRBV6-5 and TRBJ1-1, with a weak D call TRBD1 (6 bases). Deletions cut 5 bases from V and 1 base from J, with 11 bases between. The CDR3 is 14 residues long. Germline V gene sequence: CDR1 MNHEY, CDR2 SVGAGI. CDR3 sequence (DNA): TGTGCCAGCAGTGAGGGGGGCCGGAACACTGAAGCTTTCTTT. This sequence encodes CASSEGGRNTEAFF.

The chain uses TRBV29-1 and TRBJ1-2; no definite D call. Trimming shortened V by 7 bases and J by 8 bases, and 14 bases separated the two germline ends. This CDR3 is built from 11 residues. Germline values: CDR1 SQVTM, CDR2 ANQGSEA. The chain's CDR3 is CSGTLNEGYTF. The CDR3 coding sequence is TGCAGCGGGACTCTTAACGAGGGCTACACCTTC.

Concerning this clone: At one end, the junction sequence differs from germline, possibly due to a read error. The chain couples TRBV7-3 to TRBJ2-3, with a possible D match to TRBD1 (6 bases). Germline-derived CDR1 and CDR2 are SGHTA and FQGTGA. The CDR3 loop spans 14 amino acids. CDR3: CASSPNRDTDTQCF. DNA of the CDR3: TGTGCCAGCAGCCCCAACAGGGACACAGATACGCAGTGTTTT.

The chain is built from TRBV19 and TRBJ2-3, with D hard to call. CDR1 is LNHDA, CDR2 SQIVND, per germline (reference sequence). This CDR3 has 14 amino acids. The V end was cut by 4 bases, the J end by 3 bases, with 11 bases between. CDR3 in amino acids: CASSRTARTDTQYF. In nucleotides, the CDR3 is TGTGCCAGTAGTAGAACAGCTCGAACAGATACGCAGTATTTT.

The CDR3 here is CASSLKFGDPEPYEQYF. CDR3 coding DNA: TGTGCCAGCAGTTTAAAGTTCGGGGATCCAGAACCCTACGAGCAGTACTTC. The rearrangement uses TRBV27 and TRBJ2-7; TRBD2 might be the D (5 bases). Germline V gives CDR1 MNHEY, CDR2 SMNVEV (reference sequence). The V gene lost 2 bases and the J gene lost 2 bases, with 19 bases spanning the gap. This CDR3 comprises 17 residues.

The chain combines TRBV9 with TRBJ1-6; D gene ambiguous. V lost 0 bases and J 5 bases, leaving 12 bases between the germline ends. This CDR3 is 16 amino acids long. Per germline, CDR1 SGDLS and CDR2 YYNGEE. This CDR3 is CASSVGAGGHNSPLHF. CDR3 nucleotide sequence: TGTGCCAGCAGCGTAGGGGCAGGCGGACATAATTCACCCCTCCACTTT.

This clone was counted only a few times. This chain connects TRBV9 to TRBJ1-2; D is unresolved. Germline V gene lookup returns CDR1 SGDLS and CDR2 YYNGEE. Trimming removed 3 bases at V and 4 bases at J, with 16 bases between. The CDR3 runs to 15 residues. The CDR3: CASSGPIGSFYGYTF. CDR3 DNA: TGTGCCAGCAGCGGGCCCATAGGGAGTTTCTATGGCTACACCTTC.

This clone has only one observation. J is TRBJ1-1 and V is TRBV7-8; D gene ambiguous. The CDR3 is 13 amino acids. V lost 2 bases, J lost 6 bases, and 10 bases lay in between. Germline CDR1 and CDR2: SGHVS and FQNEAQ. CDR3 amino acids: CASSLMGMAEAFF. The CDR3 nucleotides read TGTGCCAGCAGCTTAATGGGAATGGCTGAAGCTTTCTTT.

The CDR3 is CASSEQGVMNTEAFF. In DNA form, the CDR3 reads TGTGCCAGCAGTGAACAGGGTGTTATGAACACTGAAGCTTTCTTT. The chain combines TRBV2 with TRBJ1-1; perhaps TRBD1 as D (5 bases). CDR1 is SNHLY, CDR2 FYNNEI, per germline. V lost 2 bases to trimming and J lost 0 bases, with 10 bases between them. This CDR3 comprises 15 residues.

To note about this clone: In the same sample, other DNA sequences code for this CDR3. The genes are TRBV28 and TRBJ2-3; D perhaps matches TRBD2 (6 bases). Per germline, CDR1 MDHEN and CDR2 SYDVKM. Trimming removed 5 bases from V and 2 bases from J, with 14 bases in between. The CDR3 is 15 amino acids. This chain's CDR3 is CASSPAGGNTDTQYF. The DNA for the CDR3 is TGTGCCAGCAGTCCCGCCGGGGGTAACACAGATACGCAGTATTTT.

This CDR3 is CASSQVRGGATGELFF. The CDR3 region has the DNA TGCGCCAGCAGCCAAGTCCGCGGGGGGGCGACCGGGGAGCTGTTTTTT. The chain has TRBV4-3 and TRBJ2-2; 9 bases agree with TRBD2. The J segment lost 5 bases and the V segment lost 1 base, leaving 5 bases of the junction unmatched. This CDR3 has 16 residues. Looked up from germline, CDR1 is LGHNA and CDR2 is YSLEER.

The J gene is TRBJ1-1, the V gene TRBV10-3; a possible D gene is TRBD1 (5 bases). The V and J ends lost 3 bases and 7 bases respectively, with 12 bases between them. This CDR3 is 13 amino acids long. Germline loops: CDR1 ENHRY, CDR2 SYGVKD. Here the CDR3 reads CAISESGWGEAFF. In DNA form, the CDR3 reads TGTGCCATCAGTGAATCAGGGTGGGGTGAAGCTTTCTTT.